A single sample is the source of the 12 T cell receptor beta chains below, sequenced in a study of beta chain features in type 1 diabetes. Of the isolated RNA, all was reverse transcribed, and so the sequenced material was expressed TCRB transcripts. The repertoire was sequenced with immunoSEQ multiplex PCR; TCRdb's copy has only in-frame clones and lacks some. The table includes hundreds of thousands of clones, about 12% detected once. Sequenced sample: naive CD4+ T cells from blood. These receptors all stem from a man between 18 and 29 years old in good health.

This clone was seen more than once but under ten times. The chain combines TRBV7-8 with TRBJ1-1; 9 bases agree with TRBD1. CDR3 size: 12 residues. CDR1 SGHVS and CDR2 FQNEAQ come from the germline V gene. V shed 5 bases and J 11 bases; nucleotides not matched to a gene: 6. For the CDR3, the DNA is TGTGCCAGCAGCAACAGGGGGCAGTGGGCTTTCTTT. Its translation is CASSNRGQWAFF.

This clone was counted between two and nine times. CDR3 nucleotide sequence: TGTGCCAGCAGCTTACCGTTCGGGACTAGCGGGACCAATGAGCAGTTCTTC. Its protein product is CASSLPFGTSGTNEQFF. The V call is TRBV7-3, the J call TRBJ2-1, with 13 nucleotides matching TRBD2. V trimming: 2 bases; J trimming: 6 bases; junction bases outside the gene matches: 7. The CDR3 sequence is 17 residues long. Germline assignment: CDR1 SGHTA and CDR2 FQGTGA.

In its sample, this clone was seen a few times. The same CDR3 can be traced to other DNA sequences in this sample. The chain joins TRBV5-4 to TRBJ2-5; tentative D call: TRBD2 (5 bases). The V end lost 1 base, the J end lost 2 bases, and 6 bases lay between the germline ends. Germline-derived CDR1 and CDR2 are SGHNT and YYREEE (reference sequence). This CDR3 has 13 residues. For the CDR3, the DNA is TGTGCCAGCAGCTTGTCGGGGCAAGAGACCCAGTACTTC. It specifies CASSLSGQETQYF.

The chain combines TRBV21-1 with TRBJ2-7; the table's D call TRBD1 went unverified against the DNA. TRBV21-1 is designated a pseudogene. CDR3 length equals 12 residues. The DNA of the CDR3 is TGTGCCATACGGGGACAGAACTACGAGCAGTACTTC. Residues: CAIRGQNYEQYF.

The gene calls are TRBV13 and TRBJ2-7; no clear D gene. V was pared by 5 bases and J by 0 bases, with 8 bases between. The CDR3 runs 13 residues. Germline V gene sequence: CDR1 PRHDT, CDR2 FYEKMQ (reference sequence). As DNA, the CDR3 is TGTGCCAGCAGCCCACAGAGCTCCTACGAGCAGTACTTC. It specifies CASSPQSSYEQYF.

This clone was found a few times. The J gene is TRBJ2-4, the V gene TRBV30, with 10 positions matching TRBD1. The CDR3 extends over 13 amino acids. The V segment lost 8 bases and the J segment 6 bases; nucleotides outside the gene matches: 7. Germline CDR1 reads GTSNPN; CDR2 reads SVGIG (reference sequence). CDR3 in amino acids: CAGRQGAVNIQYF. CDR3 DNA sequence: TGTGCCGGGCGACAGGGGGCGGTAAACATTCAGTACTTC.

The genes are TRBV30 and TRBJ2-7, with D possibly being TRBD1 (5 bases). From germline, CDR1 is GTSNPN and CDR2 SVGIG (reference sequence). V was pared by 0 bases and J by 3 bases, with 12 bases between. The CDR3 has 14 amino acids. Here the CDR3 DNA reads TGTGCCTGGAGTGTGATAGGGGTGGACTACGAGCAGTACTTC. Translation: CAWSVIGVDYEQYF.

The rearrangement links TRBV27 to TRBJ2-7, with 10 bases fitting TRBD1. Looked up from germline, CDR1 is MNHEY and CDR2 is SMNVEV (reference sequence). With V trimmed by 4 bases and J by 6 bases, 9 bases remained unmatched. The CDR3 extends over 15 amino acids. The CDR3 region is CASSSRDRGFREQYF. DNA for the CDR3: TGTGCCAGCAGTTCCCGGGACAGGGGTTTCCGCGAGCAGTACTTC.

The chain uses TRBV30 and TRBJ2-5, with 9 bases identical to TRBD2. V lost 2 bases to trimming and J lost 5 bases; unmatched junction nucleotides: 9. This CDR3 has 15 amino acids. CDR1 GTSNPN and CDR2 SVGIG come from the germline V gene (reference sequence). The CDR3 region has the DNA TGTGCCTGGAGTCGGGGCGGGGGGGCGCATGAGACCCAGTACTTC. It yields the protein CAWSRGGGAHETQYF.

The J gene is TRBJ1-2, the V gene TRBV18; D is ambiguous. The CDR3 consists of 13 residues. CDR1 is KGHSH and CDR2 is LQKENI in the germline V gene. V lost 6 bases to trimming and J lost 1 base, with 9 bases between them. CDR3 amino acids: CASSPGSNYGYTF. The CDR3 DNA sequence: TGTGCCAGCTCCCCGGGGAGTAACTATGGCTACACCTTC. The full variable domain, its missing parts supplied by reference TRBV18 and TRBJ1-2, is NAGVMQNPRHLVRRRGQEARLRCSPMKGHSHVYWYRQLPEEGLKFMVYLQKENIIDESGMPKERFSAEFPKEGPSILRIQQVVRGDSAAYFCASSPGSNYGYTFGSGTRLTVV.

This clone was observed a few times. The rearrangement links TRBV7-2 to TRBJ2-1; TRBD2 agrees at 12 bases. The CDR3 contains 16 residues. The germline gives CDR1 SGHTA, CDR2 FQGNSA. Trimming removed 3 bases from V and 10 bases from J; junction bases left unmatched: 10. This CDR3 is CASSFQWTSGIREQFF. The CDR3 DNA reads as TGTGCCAGCAGCTTTCAATGGACTAGCGGGATTCGGGAGCAGTTCTTC.

The V gene is TRBV18, the J gene TRBJ1-4; D perhaps matches TRBD1 (6 bases). The germline V gene encodes CDR1 KGHSH and CDR2 LQKENI. The CDR3 loop spans 15 amino acids. Trimming stripped 3 bases from V and 0 bases from J, with 8 bases between. The CDR3 is CASSPRTATNEKLFF. As DNA, the CDR3 is TGTGCCAGCTCACCTAGGACAGCAACTAATGAAAAACTGTTTTTT.